The 8 T cell receptor beta chains below all came from one sample that was sequenced in a study of blood T cells in healthy people across ages. The use of a sample-barcoded 5' primer and a J-beta primer mix characterized a second PCR of about 6 to 12 cycles. TCRdb redid the calling of the 5' RACE reads with MiXCR, one entry per CDR3 protein. The sample records 1.5 million or so distinct CDR3 sequences, 35% to 45% being singletons. Input material: blood. These receptors all stem from a woman aged 18-35 years in good health.

In its sample, this clonotype was seen a few times. This chain joins TRBV4-1 and TRBJ2-1, with 13 positions matching TRBD2. Unmatched junction bases numbered 5, after V lost 3 bases and J lost 6 bases. This CDR3 contains 16 residues. The germline gives CDR1 MGHRA, CDR2 YSYEKL. The CDR3 loop reads CASSHSGTSGANEQFF. The CDR3, as DNA: TGCGCCAGCAGCCATTCCGGGACTAGCGGGGCCAATGAGCAGTTCTTC.

This clonotype was seen more than once but under ten times. The chain joins TRBV7-2 to TRBJ1-2; D may be TRBD1 (6 bases). Germline V gene lookup returns CDR1 SGHTA and CDR2 FQGNSA. CDR3 size: 15 residues. Trimming pared 5 bases from V and 2 bases from J, leaving 15 bases between. In nucleotides, the CDR3 is TGTGCCAGCAGCCCCCAGACAGGTCTCAACTATGGCTACACCTTC. This codes for CASSPQTGLNYGYTF.

The chain employs TRBV7-9 and TRBJ2-1; D gene unclear. V was cut by 5 bases and J by 6 bases, with 14 bases left in between. The CDR3 totals 14 residues. The germline CDR1 and CDR2 sequences are SEHNR and FQNEAQ (reference sequence). The CDR3 reads CASSPRGTPNEQFF. CDR3 sequence (DNA): TGTGCCAGCAGCCCACGCGGAACCCCCAATGAGCAGTTCTTC.

The chain joins TRBV5-1 to TRBJ2-6; 7 bases map to TRBD1. Germline V CDR1 and CDR2: SGHRS, YFSETQ. Losses at the gene ends were 3 bases for V and 0 bases for J; bases not matched to a gene: 12. This CDR3 spans 19 amino acids. The CDR3 here is CASSSLVGQTNSGANVLTF. CDR3 DNA sequence: TGCGCCAGCAGCTCCCTGGTGGGACAGACCAACTCTGGGGCCAACGTCCTGACTTTC. Variable domain in full (rest from reference TRBV5-1 and TRBJ2-6): KAGVTQTPRYLIKTRGQQVTLSCSPISGHRSVSWYQQTPGQGLQFLFEYFSETQRNKGNFPGRFSGRQFSNSRSEMNVSTLELGDSALYLCASSSLVGQTNSGANVLTFGAGSRLTVL.

This clonotype turned up a few times. The chain recombines TRBV24-1 with TRBJ2-1, with 9 bases fitting TRBD2. Germline V gives CDR1 KGHDR, CDR2 SFDVKD. This CDR3 contains 17 residues. Losses at the gene ends were 0 bases for V and 7 bases for J; bases not matched to a gene: 9. The CDR3 region is CATSDLNGLAGKNEQFF. The DNA of the CDR3 is TGTGCCACCAGTGATTTGAACGGGCTAGCGGGGAAGAATGAGCAGTTCTTC.

This chain links TRBV6-1 with TRBJ2-1; D might be TRBD1 or TRBD2, each matching 5 bases. The DNA end lines up better with TRBJ2-7; the J call may be wrong. The germline gives CDR1 MNHNS, CDR2 SASEGT. The CDR3 totals 15 residues. The CDR3 DNA reads TGTGCCAGCAGTGGGGGGACGACCACCTACAATGAGCAGTACTTC. Residues: CASSGGTTTYNEQYF.

This clonotype was observed a few times. The gene calls are TRBV10-3 and TRBJ1-1, with D unclear. Germline assignment: CDR1 ENHRY and CDR2 SYGVKD. Between the trimmed V and J ends, which lost 4 bases and 0 bases, there was a span of 6 bases. The CDR3 totals 13 residues. Written as DNA, the CDR3 is TGTGCCATCAGTGCTGACTTGAACACTGAAGCTTTCTTT. Protein: CAISADLNTEAFF.

The chain is built from TRBV2 and TRBJ1-6; TRBD1 aligns across 9 bases. Germline CDR1 is SNHLY and CDR2 is FYNNEI. The V segment lost 9 bases and the J segment 7 bases; nucleotides outside the gene matches: 4. The length of the CDR3 is 13 residues. Here the CDR3 DNA reads TGTGCCAGTCTGGGACAGGGAAATTCACCCCTCCACTTT. It encodes CASLGQGNSPLHF.